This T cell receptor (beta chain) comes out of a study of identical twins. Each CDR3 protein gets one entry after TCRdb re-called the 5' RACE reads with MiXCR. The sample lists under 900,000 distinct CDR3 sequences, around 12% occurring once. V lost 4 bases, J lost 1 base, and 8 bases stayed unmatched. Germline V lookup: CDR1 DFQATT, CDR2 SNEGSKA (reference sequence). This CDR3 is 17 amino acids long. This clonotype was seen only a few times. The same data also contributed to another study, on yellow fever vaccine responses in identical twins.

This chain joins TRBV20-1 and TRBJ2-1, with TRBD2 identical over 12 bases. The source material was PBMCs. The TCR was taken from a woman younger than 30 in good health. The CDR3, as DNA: TGCAGTGCTACACACTCTAGCGGGGGGGGGTCCTACAATGAGCAGTTCTTC. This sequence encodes CSATHSSGGGSYNEQFF.